Shown below are 9 T cell receptor beta chains from a single sample sequenced in a study of T cell repertoires in cytomegalovirus infection (dated by TCRdb to between 2018 and 2021). TCRdb shows the sequencer as Illumina HiSeq 1500. TCRdb reanalyzed the raw reads on its own, using fastp at Q25 for trimming and MiXCR for clone calling, and kept in-frame beta chains. For every CDR3 protein sequence, its rows merge into one entry that carries the most common genes and DNA. A total of 150,000 to 200,000 distinct CDR3 sequences appear in this sample, roughly a fifth of them only once. Around 3.1% of the sample lies in the top ten. Sequencing was done on a sample of PBMCs. The receptor set was obtained from a human donor in good health (CMV status not recorded). Some clones in this sample may be carry-over from other donors' samples.

The genes are TRBV19 and TRBJ2-2; either TRBD1 or TRBD2 may fit D (6 bases each). The CDR3 consists of 14 residues. Trimming cost V 9 bases and J 4 bases, with 15 bases left between them. In germline, CDR1 is LNHDA, CDR2 SQIVND (reference sequence). Here the CDR3 DNA reads TGTGCCAGCGAAAGGGGGGCGGGCACCGGGGAGCTGTTTTTT. Amino acid sequence: CASERGAGTGELFF.

The CDR3 DNA sequence: TGTGCCAGCAGCTTAGAGCGTCACGAGCAGTACTTC. Its translation: CASSLERHEQYF. V and J are TRBV7-9 and TRBJ2-7; no firm D call. CDR1 is SEHNR, CDR2 FQNEAQ, per germline (reference sequence). The CDR3 spans 12 residues. Trimming stripped 1 base from V and 5 bases from J, with 6 bases between.

This clonotype was counted between two and nine times. This chain uses TRBV20-1 with TRBJ2-1; 9 bases map to TRBD2. Germline V CDR1 and CDR2: DFQATT, SNEGSKA (reference sequence). After removal of 4 bases from V and 8 bases from J, the junction contained 15 bases not matched to a gene. CDR3 length: 16 residues. The CDR3 protein is CSATGSGTGLADEQFF. The CDR3, as DNA: TGCAGTGCTACGGGAAGTGGCACGGGACTAGCCGATGAGCAGTTCTTC.

The chain is built from TRBV28 and TRBJ1-5, with a tentative D call TRBD1 (5 bases). With 6 bases removed from V and 8 bases from J, the gap between germline ends came to 11 bases. The germline gives CDR1 MDHEN, CDR2 SYDVKM. The length of the CDR3 is 12 residues. CDR3 DNA sequence: TGTGCCAGCAGCCAGGGTTGGGAGCCCCAGCATTTT. Translated: CASSQGWEPQHF.

In its sample, this clonotype was seen a few times. The genes are TRBV12-3 or TRBV12-4 and TRBJ1-2, with TRBD1 matching over 8 bases. Trimming took 2 bases from V and 4 from J; bases not matched to a gene: 0. This CDR3 is 13 amino acids long. Here the CDR3 reads CASSLQGAYGYTF. The CDR3 DNA follows: TGTGCCAGCAGTTTACAGGGGGCCTATGGCTACACCTTC.

This clonotype occurred many times. The chain combines TRBV9 with TRBJ2-3; D is perhaps TRBD1 (6 bases). The CDR3 sequence is 15 residues long. Germline-derived CDR1 and CDR2 are SGDLS and YYNGEE. Trimming shortened V by 0 bases and J by 2 bases, and 10 bases separated the two germline ends. The CDR3 loop reads CASSVVGAATDTQYF. CDR3 sequence (DNA): TGTGCCAGCAGCGTAGTGGGGGCAGCCACAGATACGCAGTATTTT. Supplemented by reference TRBV9 and TRBJ2-3, the full variable domain reads DSGVTQTPKHLITATGQRVTLRCSPRSGDLSVYWYQQSLDQGLQFLIQYYNGEERAKGNILERFSAQQFPDLHSELNLSSLELGDSALYFCASSVVGAATDTQYFGPGTRLTVL.

Many counts were recorded for this clonotype. The gene calls are TRBV7-2 and TRBJ1-6; a weak D match, TRBD1 (6 bases). This CDR3 has 15 residues. V was trimmed by 1 base and J by 8 bases, leaving 12 bases between them. Germline V lookup: CDR1 SGHTA, CDR2 FQGNSA. The CDR3 sequence: CASSLVGGGDSPLHF. In DNA, the CDR3 is TGTGCCAGCAGCTTAGTGGGAGGGGGGGATTCACCCCTCCACTTT.

The chain combines TRBV6-5 with TRBJ2-1, with 11 bases matching TRBD2. The ends lost 4 bases at V and 9 bases at J; junction bases unmatched: 11. CDR3 length: 16 amino acids. Germline CDR1 MNHEY, CDR2 SVGAGI. CDR3 residues: CASSLGSSGRITEQFF. CDR3 nucleotides: TGTGCCAGCAGTTTGGGCTCTAGCGGGAGGATCACTGAGCAGTTCTTC.

Many counts were recorded for this clonotype. The chain has TRBV7-2 and TRBJ2-5; tentatively, D is TRBD1 (6 bases). CDR1 SGHTA and CDR2 FQGNSA come from the germline V gene. Trimming took 3 bases from V and 4 from J, leaving 15 bases between them. The CDR3 extends over 15 amino acids. The CDR3: CASSFEGVPPETQYF. CDR3 nucleotides: TGTGCCAGCAGCTTCGAGGGGGTTCCCCCAGAGACCCAGTACTTC. Full variable domain (outside the CDR3, taken from reference TRBV7-2 and TRBJ2-5): GAGVSQSPSNKVTEKGKDVELRCDPISGHTALYWYRQSLGQGLEFLIYFQGNSAPDKSGLPSDRFSAERTGGSVSTLTIQRTQQEDSAVYLCASSFEGVPPETQYFGPGTRLLVL.